This TCR beta chain was identified in a study of PD-1 blockade in classical Hodgkin lymphoma. Trimming removed 2 bases at V and 2 bases at J, with 9 bases between. Germline V lookup: CDR1 SQVTM, CDR2 ANQGSEA. This CDR3 contains 13 residues. Study conclusions and caveats: There was a significant rise in CD4+ TCR diversity by C4D1, with no such rise for CD8+.

Note on this clone: Its antigen remains unidentified.

Sequencing was performed with immunoSEQ multiplex PCR; in TCRdb, only in-frame clones are kept and a portion is missing. The sample has about 64,000 clones, more than 80% seen once. Regarding time point: cycle 4 day 1 (C4D1), after 5 to 7 weeks of nivolumab. Patients all relapsed after autologous stem cell transplantation, and there was variation in brentuximab vedotin exposure. The sequenced sample was peripheral blood mononuclear cells (PBMCs), obtained before the fourth cycle of nivolumab. This sequence originates from a human donor with classical Hodgkin lymphoma. This chain connects TRBV29-1 to TRBJ1-1; no reliable D call. This CDR3 reads CSVERNLNTEAFF. CDR3 DNA sequence: TGCAGCGTTGAAAGGAACTTAAACACTGAAGCTTTCTTT.